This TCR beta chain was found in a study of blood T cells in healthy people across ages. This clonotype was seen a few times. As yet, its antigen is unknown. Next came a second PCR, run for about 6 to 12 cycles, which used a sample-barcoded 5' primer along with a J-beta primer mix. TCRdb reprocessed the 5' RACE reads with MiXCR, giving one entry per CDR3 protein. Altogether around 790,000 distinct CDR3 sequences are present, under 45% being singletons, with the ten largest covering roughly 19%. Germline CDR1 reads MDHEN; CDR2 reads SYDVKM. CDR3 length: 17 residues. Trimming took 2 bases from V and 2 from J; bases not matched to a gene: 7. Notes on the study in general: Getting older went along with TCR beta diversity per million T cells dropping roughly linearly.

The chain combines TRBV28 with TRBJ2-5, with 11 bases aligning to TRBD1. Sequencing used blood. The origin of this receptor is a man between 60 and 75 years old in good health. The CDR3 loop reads CASSLRGQGARQETQYF. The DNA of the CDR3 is TGTGCCAGCAGTTTAAGAGGACAGGGGGCAAGACAAGAGACCCAGTACTTC.